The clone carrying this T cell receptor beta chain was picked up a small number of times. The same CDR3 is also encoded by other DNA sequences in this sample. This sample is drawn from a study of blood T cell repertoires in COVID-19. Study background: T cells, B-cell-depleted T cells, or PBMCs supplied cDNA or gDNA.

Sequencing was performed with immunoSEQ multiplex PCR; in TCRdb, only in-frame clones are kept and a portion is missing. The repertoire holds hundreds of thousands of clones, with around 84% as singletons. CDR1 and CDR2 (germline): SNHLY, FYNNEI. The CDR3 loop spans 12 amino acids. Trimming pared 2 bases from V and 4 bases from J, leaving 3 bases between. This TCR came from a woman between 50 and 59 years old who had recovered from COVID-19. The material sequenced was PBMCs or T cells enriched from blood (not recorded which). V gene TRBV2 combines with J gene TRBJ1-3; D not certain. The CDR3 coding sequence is TGTGCCAGCAGTGAAAGCGGAAACACCATATATTTT. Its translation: CASSESGNTIYF.